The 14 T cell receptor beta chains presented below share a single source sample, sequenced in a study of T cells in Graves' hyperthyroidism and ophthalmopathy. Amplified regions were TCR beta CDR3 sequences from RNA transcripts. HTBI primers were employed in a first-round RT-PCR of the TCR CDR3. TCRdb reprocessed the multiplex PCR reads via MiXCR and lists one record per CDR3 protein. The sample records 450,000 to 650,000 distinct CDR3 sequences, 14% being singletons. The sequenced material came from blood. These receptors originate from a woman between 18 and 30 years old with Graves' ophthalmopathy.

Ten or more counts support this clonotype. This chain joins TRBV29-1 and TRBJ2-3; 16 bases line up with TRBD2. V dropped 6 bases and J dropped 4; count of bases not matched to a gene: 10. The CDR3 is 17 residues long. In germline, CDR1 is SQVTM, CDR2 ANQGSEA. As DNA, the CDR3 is TGCAGCGTCCGAGATTTTGGGACTAGCGGGAGGGCAGATACGCAGTATTTT. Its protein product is CSVRDFGTSGRADTQYF.

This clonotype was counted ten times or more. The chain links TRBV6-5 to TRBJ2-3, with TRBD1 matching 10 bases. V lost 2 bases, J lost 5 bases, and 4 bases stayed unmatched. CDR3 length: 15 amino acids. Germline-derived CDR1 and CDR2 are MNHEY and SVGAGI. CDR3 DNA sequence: TGTGCCAGCAGTTACGACAGGGGGCATGGAGATACGCAGTATTTT. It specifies CASSYDRGHGDTQYF.

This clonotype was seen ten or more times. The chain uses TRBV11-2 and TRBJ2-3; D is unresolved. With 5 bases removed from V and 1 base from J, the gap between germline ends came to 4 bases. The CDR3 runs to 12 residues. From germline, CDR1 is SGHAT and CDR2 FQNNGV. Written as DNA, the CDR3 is TGTGCCAGCAGCACCCGCACAGATACGCAGTATTTT. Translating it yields CASSTRTDTQYF. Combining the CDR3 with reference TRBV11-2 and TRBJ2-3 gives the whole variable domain EAGVAQSPRYKIIEKRQSVAFWCNPISGHATLYWYQQILGQGPKLLIQFQNNGVVDDSQLPKDRFSAERLKGVDSTLKIQPAKLEDSAVYLCASSTRTDTQYFGPGTRLTVL.

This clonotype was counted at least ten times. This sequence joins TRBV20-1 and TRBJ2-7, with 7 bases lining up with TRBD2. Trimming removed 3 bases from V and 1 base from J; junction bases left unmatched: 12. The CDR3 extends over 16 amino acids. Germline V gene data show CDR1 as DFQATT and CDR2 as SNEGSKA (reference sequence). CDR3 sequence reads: CSASTALASSSYEQYF. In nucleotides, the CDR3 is TGCAGTGCTAGCACGGCACTAGCGTCATCTTCCTACGAGCAGTACTTC.

CDR3 amino acids: CASSPNRDSPILTGELFF. In DNA, the CDR3 is TGTGCCAGCTCACCCAACCGGGACAGCCCTATTCTCACCGGGGAGCTGTTTTTT. The rearrangement joins TRBV18 to TRBJ2-2; 7 bases match TRBD1. V was clipped by 3 bases and J by 4 bases; unmatched bases: 14. From germline, CDR1 is KGHSH and CDR2 LQKENI. The CDR3 is made up of 18 amino acids.

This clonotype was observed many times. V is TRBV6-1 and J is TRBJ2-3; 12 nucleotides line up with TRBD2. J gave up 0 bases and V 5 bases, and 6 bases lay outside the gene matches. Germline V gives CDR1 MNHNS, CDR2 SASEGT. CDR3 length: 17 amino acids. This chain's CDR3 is CASSRGLAGYSTDTQYF. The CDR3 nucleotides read TGTGCCAGCAGTCGCGGACTAGCGGGATATAGCACAGATACGCAGTATTTT.

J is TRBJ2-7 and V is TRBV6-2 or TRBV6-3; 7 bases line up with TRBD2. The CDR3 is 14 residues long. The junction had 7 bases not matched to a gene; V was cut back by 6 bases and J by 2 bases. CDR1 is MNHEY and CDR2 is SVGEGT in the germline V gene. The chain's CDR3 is CASSSGLETYEQYF. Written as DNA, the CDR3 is TGTGCCAGCAGCAGCGGACTAGAGACCTACGAGCAGTACTTC.

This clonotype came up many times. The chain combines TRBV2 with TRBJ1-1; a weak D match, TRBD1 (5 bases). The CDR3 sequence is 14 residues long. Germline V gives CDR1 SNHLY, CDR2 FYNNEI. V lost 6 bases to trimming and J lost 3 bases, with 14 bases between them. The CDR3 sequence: CASRGTSGYTEAFF. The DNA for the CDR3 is TGTGCCAGCAGGGGAACATCAGGGTACACTGAAGCTTTCTTT.

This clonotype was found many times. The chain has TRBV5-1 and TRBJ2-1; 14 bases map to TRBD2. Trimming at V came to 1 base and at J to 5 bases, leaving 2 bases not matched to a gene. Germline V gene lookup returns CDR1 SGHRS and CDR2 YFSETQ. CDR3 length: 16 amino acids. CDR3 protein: CASSLMGLAGDNEQFF. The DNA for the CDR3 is TGCGCCAGCAGCTTGATGGGACTAGCGGGAGACAATGAGCAGTTCTTC.

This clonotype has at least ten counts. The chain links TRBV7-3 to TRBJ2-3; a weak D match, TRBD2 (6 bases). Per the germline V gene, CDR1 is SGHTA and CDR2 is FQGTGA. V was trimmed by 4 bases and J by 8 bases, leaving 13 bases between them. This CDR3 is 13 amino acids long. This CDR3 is CASSSGEAGTQYF. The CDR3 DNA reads TGTGCCAGCAGCTCGGGGGAGGCGGGTACGCAGTATTTT.

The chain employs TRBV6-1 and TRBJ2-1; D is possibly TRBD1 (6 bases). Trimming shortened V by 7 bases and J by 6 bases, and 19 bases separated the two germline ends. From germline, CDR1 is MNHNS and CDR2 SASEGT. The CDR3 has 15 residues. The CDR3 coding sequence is TGTGCCAGCAACATCAGGGGCCGGGCACGCAATGAGCAGTTCTTC. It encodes CASNIRGRARNEQFF.

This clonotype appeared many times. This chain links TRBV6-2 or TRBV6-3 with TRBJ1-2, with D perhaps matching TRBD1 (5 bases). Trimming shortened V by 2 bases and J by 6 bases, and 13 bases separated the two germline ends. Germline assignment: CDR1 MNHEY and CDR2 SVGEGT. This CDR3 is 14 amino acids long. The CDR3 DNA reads TGTGCCAGCAGTTACGCGGGACTATCGAATGGCTACACCTTC. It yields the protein CASSYAGLSNGYTF.

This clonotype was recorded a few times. CDR3 amino acids: CASSPSGPSGAEAFF. For the CDR3, the DNA is TGCGCCAGCAGCCCCAGTGGTCCCTCAGGCGCTGAAGCTTTCTTT. The chain combines TRBV5-1 with TRBJ1-1; D call uncertain. Trimming removed 4 bases at V and 6 bases at J, with 19 bases between. The CDR3 is made up of 15 amino acids. The germline gives CDR1 SGHRS, CDR2 YFSETQ.

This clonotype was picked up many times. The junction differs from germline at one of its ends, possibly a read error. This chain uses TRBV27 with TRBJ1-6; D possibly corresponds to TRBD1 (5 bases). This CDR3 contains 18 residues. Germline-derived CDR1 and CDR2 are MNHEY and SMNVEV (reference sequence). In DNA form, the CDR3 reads TGTGCCAGCAGTCTATCGGGACCGAGGAGCTCCTATAATTCACCCCTCCACTTT. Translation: CASSLSGPRSSYNSPLHF.